The 14 T cell receptor beta chains listed next were all sequenced from one sample in a study of blood T cell repertoires in COVID-19. TCRdb's copy holds only in-frame clones and misses some; the assay was immunoSEQ multiplex PCR. The sample carries tens of thousands of clones, roughly 90% recorded once. Sequences were obtained from peripheral blood. The receptor source for this set is a woman between 45 and 65 years old with active or convalescent COVID-19.

The CDR3, as DNA: TGTGCCAGCAGCCAAATTGTCTTGGGCAGTACCGCGAGTAACTATGGCTACACCTTC. It yields the protein CASSQIVLGSTASNYGYTF. The gene calls are TRBV3-1 (or the pseudogene TRBV3-2) and TRBJ1-2, with D unclear. The CDR3 contains 19 residues. Germline V gene data show CDR1 as LGHDT and CDR2 as YNNKEL (reference sequence). Trimming left V 2 bases short and J 1 base short, with 23 bases between.

This chain joins TRBV7-9 and TRBJ1-5; 9 nucleotides match TRBD1. The CDR3 has 15 residues. V lost 4 bases to trimming and J lost 7 bases; unmatched junction nucleotides: 8. Germline V lookup: CDR1 SEHNR, CDR2 FQNEAQ (reference sequence). The DNA of the CDR3 is TGTGCCAGCAGCTCGGGACAGGGATTAGGACAGCCCCAGCATTTT. Translating gives CASSSGQGLGQPQHF.

This clone showed up just once. The CDR3 bases are TGCGCCAGCAGCGCCCGGGGGGGCCTTGGAGAGACCCAGTACTTC. It yields the protein CASSARGGLGETQYF. The chain is built from TRBV5-1 and TRBJ2-5, with TRBD2 matching over 8 bases. V lost 4 bases and J lost 4; bases outside the gene matches: 9. CDR3 size: 15 residues. Germline V gene sequence: CDR1 SGHRS, CDR2 YFSETQ.

The chain carries TRBV13 and TRBJ1-4, with 7 positions matching TRBD1. The V and J ends lost 5 bases and 6 bases, in that order; junction bases with no gene match: 12. CDR1 is PRHDT, CDR2 FYEKMQ, per germline (reference sequence). The CDR3 loop spans 16 amino acids. CDR3 sequence (DNA): TGTGCCAGCAGCGTAAGACAGGGACGAAATTATGAAAAACTGTTTTTT. It is translated as CASSVRQGRNYEKLFF.

The chain employs TRBV30 and TRBJ1-2; 7 bases fit TRBD1. The CDR3 is 14 residues long. J was trimmed by 7 bases and V by 0 bases; bases with no gene match: 8. The germline gives CDR1 GTSNPN, CDR2 SVGIG (reference sequence). The chain's CDR3 is CAWSVLTGQSGYTF. The CDR3 DNA is TGTGCCTGGAGTGTACTGACAGGGCAAAGTGGCTACACCTTC.

The genes are TRBV19 and TRBJ1-2; 8 nucleotides align to TRBD1. Trimming removed 6 bases from V and 7 bases from J; junction bases left unmatched: 10. CDR3 length: 14 amino acids. Germline assignment: CDR1 LNHDA and CDR2 SQIVND (reference sequence). DNA of the CDR3: TGTGCCAGTAGACCCCCGGGCAGGGGGCGTGGCTACACCTTC. The encoded protein is CASRPPGRGRGYTF.

Note on this clone: One end of the junction is discordant with germline, which a read error may explain. The J gene is TRBJ1-3, the V gene TRBV6-5; tentative D call: TRBD1 (5 bases). The germline CDR1 and CDR2 sequences are MNHEY and SVGAGI. The CDR3 sequence is 16 residues long. For the CDR3, the DNA is TGTGCCAGCAGTAACTCACGGGGGAGCTCTGGAAACACCATATATTTT. Translating gives CASSNSRGSSGNTIYF.

The chain links TRBV18 to TRBJ2-1; a possible D gene is TRBD1 (5 bases). The CDR3 consists of 16 residues. Trimming stripped 1 base from V and 9 bases from J, with 19 bases between. Germline lookup yields CDR1 KGHSH and CDR2 LQKENI. CDR3 DNA: TGTGCCAGCTCACCACTTGGGGCAGGGCCTTTAGTTGAGCAGTTCTTC. Its protein product is CASSPLGAGPLVEQFF.

This sequence joins TRBV9 and TRBJ1-1, with 11 bases fitting TRBD1. V trimming: 2 bases; J trimming: 4 bases; junction bases outside the gene matches: 4. CDR1 is SGDLS, CDR2 YYNGEE, per germline. The CDR3 runs to 15 residues. The CDR3, as DNA: TGTGCCAGCAGCGTGAGGGACAGGGGGAGCACTGAAGCTTTCTTT. Its translation: CASSVRDRGSTEAFF.

V usage is TRBV10-3 and J usage is TRBJ2-2; TRBD1 matches 9 bases. The CDR3 contains 16 residues. J gave up 5 bases and V 4 bases, and 8 bases lay outside the gene matches. In germline, CDR1 is ENHRY, CDR2 SYGVKD. The CDR3 sequence is CAISGPPGTGTGELFF. In nucleotides, the CDR3 is TGTGCCATCAGTGGACCTCCAGGGACAGGGACCGGGGAGCTGTTTTTT.

This clone was counted once. This chain connects TRBV19 to TRBJ1-2; 9 bases are a match to TRBD1. The CDR3 contains 14 residues. V shed 7 bases and J 8 bases; nucleotides not matched to a gene: 11. Germline loops: CDR1 LNHDA, CDR2 SQIVND (reference sequence). CDR3 nucleotide sequence: TGTGCCAGTATCTCAAGGGGGACAGGGTACGGCTACACCTTC. Its translation is CASISRGTGYGYTF.

The chain uses TRBV12-3 or TRBV12-4 and TRBJ2-7; TRBD2 agrees at 12 bases. This CDR3 has 13 residues. J lost 4 bases, V lost 8 bases, and 3 bases had no gene match. CDR3 sequence (DNA): TGTGCCAGCCAACTAGCGGGGGGTTACGAGCAGTACTTC. Translation: CASQLAGGYEQYF.

This chain links TRBV18 with TRBJ1-3, with D unresolved. With 0 bases removed from V and 0 bases from J, the gap between germline ends came to 9 bases. From germline, CDR1 is KGHSH and CDR2 LQKENI. The CDR3 runs to 16 residues. The CDR3 bases are TGTGCCAGCTCACCACCAGGACTGAACTCTGGAAACACCATATATTTT. Amino acids: CASSPPGLNSGNTIYF.

This clone was recorded a few times. The CDR3 DNA sequence: TGCGCCAGCAGCTTGGGGACAGGGTTATCCAGGGAGCTGTTTTTT. It yields the protein CASSLGTGLSRELFF. The V gene is TRBV4-3, the J gene TRBJ2-2; TRBD1 matches 9 bases. V shed 5 bases and J 9 bases; nucleotides not matched to a gene: 10. The CDR3 is made up of 15 amino acids. Germline V gene lookup returns CDR1 LGHNA and CDR2 YSLEER.